This record concerns one T cell receptor (beta chain) sequence. The data were obtained in a study of blood T cell repertoires in COVID-19. The CDR3 has 14 residues. With 5 bases clipped from V and 0 bases from J, the junction kept 0 bases outside the gene matches. CDR1 is SGHRS, CDR2 YFSETQ, per germline. Assay: immunoSEQ multiplex PCR; the TCRdb copy retains only in-frame clones and omits some. The sample has 75,000 to 80,000 clones; about 88% are singletons. The sequence derives from a man aged 60-69 years with COVID-19, enrolled during active disease. The sample taken for sequencing was peripheral blood. The V call is TRBV5-1, the J call TRBJ1-4; 8 positions match TRBD1. CDR3 region: CASRTGATNEKLFF. CDR3 DNA sequence: TGCGCCAGCAGGACAGGGGCAACTAATGAAAAACTGTTTTTT. The full variable domain, with the rest looked up from reference TRBV5-1 and TRBJ1-4, is KAGVTQTPRYLIKTRGQQVTLSCSPISGHRSVSWYQQTPGQGLQFLFEYFSETQRNKGNFPGRFSGRQFSNSRSEMNVSTLELGDSALYLCASRTGATNEKLFFGSGTQLSVL.